These 32 T cell receptor beta chains were all obtained from the same sample, sequenced in a study of blood T cell repertoires in COVID-19. The assay was immunoSEQ multiplex PCR, and TCRdb's table has in-frame clones only and misses some. The sample gives 200,000 to 300,000 clones, about nine tenths of which show up once; 7.2% is in the top ten. The sequenced sample consisted of peripheral blood. These receptors originate from a man between 60 and 75 years old who had recovered from COVID-19.

This clone was detected once. The gene calls are TRBV25-1 and TRBJ1-2, with a weak D call TRBD1 (5 bases). This CDR3 contains 15 residues. CDR1 is MGHDK and CDR2 is SYGVNS in the germline V gene. V lost 3 bases to trimming and J lost 5 bases, with 16 bases between them. In nucleotides, the CDR3 is TGTGCCAGCAGTGATACTCGGGGGGGGAGGTATGGCTACACCTTC. This gives the protein CASSDTRGGRYGYTF.

V gene TRBV7-9 combines with J gene TRBJ1-5; the D gene is possibly TRBD1 (5 bases). Trimming pared 5 bases from V and 6 bases from J, leaving 17 bases between. The CDR3 loop spans 15 amino acids. Per the germline V gene, CDR1 is SEHNR and CDR2 is FQNEAQ (reference sequence). DNA of the CDR3: TGTGCCAGCAGCCCGGACACCGCGCTGAGTCAGCCCCAGCATTTT. Its translation: CASSPDTALSQPQHF.

The chain carries TRBV5-6 and TRBJ1-4, with 9 bases lining up with TRBD1. The CDR3 totals 18 residues. Germline V CDR1 and CDR2: SGHDT, YYEEEE. Losses at the gene ends were 5 bases for V and 4 bases for J; bases not matched to a gene: 15. CDR3 protein: CASSAGTGTGWGNEKLFF. The CDR3 nucleotides read TGTGCCAGCAGTGCCGGGACAGGGACCGGTTGGGGTAATGAAAAACTGTTTTTT.

This chain uses TRBV3-1 (or the pseudogene TRBV3-2) with TRBJ2-3; TRBD2 matches at 7 bases. Germline V CDR1 and CDR2: LGHDT, YNNKEL (reference sequence). This CDR3 has 15 amino acids. With V trimmed by 5 bases and J by 0 bases, 5 bases remained unmatched. CDR3 nucleotide sequence: TGTGCCAGCAGCTATAGCGGGCGTAGCACAGATACGCAGTATTTT. It codes for CASSYSGRSTDTQYF.

The chain is built from TRBV30 and TRBJ2-2; D perhaps matches TRBD1 (6 bases). V lost 2 bases to trimming and J lost 6 bases, with 7 bases between them. The germline CDR1 and CDR2 sequences are GTSNPN and SVGIG (reference sequence). The CDR3 has 12 amino acids. CDR3 DNA: TGTGCCTGGAGTCAGGGGCCCGGGGAGCTGTTTTTT. Translating gives CAWSQGPGELFF.

The gene calls are TRBV3-1 (or the pseudogene TRBV3-2) and TRBJ1-1, with D hard to call. Trimming shortened V by 1 base and J by 5 bases, and 14 bases separated the two germline ends. CDR1 and CDR2 (germline): LGHDT, YNNKEL (reference sequence). The CDR3 is 15 residues long. The CDR3 here is CASSQVGRVRTEAFF. The CDR3 DNA reads as TGTGCCAGCAGCCAAGTTGGGAGGGTTCGGACTGAAGCTTTCTTT.

V usage is TRBV6-5 and J usage is TRBJ1-2; D is perhaps TRBD1 (6 bases). The CDR3 has 13 amino acids. Trimming took off 5 bases at V and 8 bases at J, with 15 bases between the two ends. CDR1 is MNHEY and CDR2 is SVGAGI in the germline V gene. CDR3 DNA sequence: TGTGCCAGCAGTAACAGGGAAAATGGCGGCTACACCTTC. Amino acid sequence: CASSNRENGGYTF.

V gene TRBV18 combines with J gene TRBJ2-1; 11 bases match TRBD1. Trimming cost V 5 bases and J 4 bases; bases outside gene matches: 7. The CDR3 extends over 16 amino acids. Germline V gene data show CDR1 as KGHSH and CDR2 as LQKENI. CDR3: CASSFAGTGGYNEQFF. CDR3 in DNA: TGTGCCAGCTCATTCGCCGGGACAGGGGGGTACAATGAGCAGTTCTTC.

This clone has just a few counts. This chain connects TRBV10-1 to TRBJ1-1; TRBD1 matches at 7 bases. The CDR3 covers 13 residues. V trimming: 4 bases; J trimming: 4 bases; junction bases outside the gene matches: 3. Germline V gene data show CDR1 as WNHNN and CDR2 as SYGVQD (reference sequence). CDR3 sequence (DNA): TGCGCCAGCAGTGGCACAGGGGTCACTGAAGCTTTCTTT. This codes for CASSGTGVTEAFF.

The V and J genes are TRBV12-2 and TRBJ2-7; TRBD1, as called in the table, went unchecked against the DNA. TRBV12-2 is a pseudogene locus. The CDR3 has 15 amino acids. The CDR3 spells CASRSQRDRGDEQYV. In nucleotides, the CDR3 is TGTGCAAGTCGCTCCCAACGGGACAGGGGAGACGAGCAGTACGTC.

This clone was observed a single time. The chain couples TRBV6-5 to TRBJ1-2, with a possible D match to TRBD1 (5 bases). Trimming left V 6 bases short and J 3 bases short, with 17 bases between. Germline CDR1 and CDR2: MNHEY and SVGAGI. The CDR3 has 15 residues. In nucleotides, the CDR3 is TGTGCCAGCAGGGTTCTAGGCAGGGTGCACTATGGCTACACCTTC. It codes for CASRVLGRVHYGYTF.

This sequence joins TRBV11-2 and TRBJ1-5; 10 nucleotides align to TRBD1. V lost 1 base and J lost 9; bases outside the gene matches: 9. Germline lookup yields CDR1 SGHAT and CDR2 FQNNGV. The CDR3 runs to 16 residues. CDR3 sequence: CASSLGTGGTSVPQHF. CDR3 DNA sequence: TGTGCCAGCAGCTTAGGGACAGGGGGTACTAGTGTGCCCCAGCATTTT.

The chain links TRBV4-1 to TRBJ2-3; D may be TRBD1 (6 bases). The CDR3 spans 17 residues. Germline V CDR1 and CDR2: MGHRA, YSYEKL. V was pared by 1 base and J by 4 bases, with 18 bases between. The CDR3 bases are TGCGCCAGCAGCCAAGTTCATCAGGGGCTTTCACCAGATACGCAGTATTTT. The encoded protein is CASSQVHQGLSPDTQYF.

This chain uses TRBV7-9 with TRBJ2-5; TRBD2 matches 7 bases. The CDR3 is made up of 16 amino acids. Trimming cost V 5 bases and J 5 bases; bases outside gene matches: 14. Per the germline V gene, CDR1 is SEHNR and CDR2 is FQNEAQ (reference sequence). In nucleotides, the CDR3 is TGTGCCAGCAGCGTGCGAGGAGCGGGGAGGTGGGAGACCCAGTACTTC. Its translation is CASSVRGAGRWETQYF.

This clone was counted a single time. Other nucleotide sequences from this sample produce the same CDR3. The V gene is TRBV6-2 or TRBV6-3, the J gene TRBJ1-4; no reliable D call. The germline V gene has CDR1 MNHEY and CDR2 SVGEGT. CDR3 length: 14 amino acids. The ends were cut back, 6 bases at V and 0 bases at J, with 8 bases in the middle. The CDR3 DNA follows: TGTGCCAGCAGCCTAGTTGCAACTAATGAAAAACTGTTTTTT. Its protein is CASSLVATNEKLFF.

This chain connects TRBV11-2 to TRBJ2-3, with 7 bases identical to TRBD2. Germline V gives CDR1 SGHAT, CDR2 FQNNGV. The CDR3 contains 14 residues. V shed 3 bases and J 4 bases; nucleotides not matched to a gene: 4. Here the CDR3 DNA reads TGTGCCAGCAGCTTGAGTGGGGGGGCAGATACGCAGTATTTT. It translates to CASSLSGGADTQYF.

The chain employs TRBV6-5 and TRBJ2-7, with TRBD2 matching over 8 bases. This CDR3 region has 14 residues. The V and J ends lost 6 bases and 2 bases, in that order; junction bases with no gene match: 6. Germline loops: CDR1 MNHEY, CDR2 SVGAGI. CDR3 coding DNA: TGTGCCAGCAGCCCCGCGGGACTAGCCTACGAGCAGTACGTC. It translates to CASSPAGLAYEQYV.

The chain has TRBV7-9 and TRBJ2-3; no reliable D call. Trimming removed 5 bases at V and 2 bases at J, with 11 bases between. The CDR3 is 14 amino acids. Germline loops: CDR1 SEHNR, CDR2 FQNEAQ (reference sequence). As DNA, the CDR3 is TGTGCCAGCAGCCCATACACAGCCACAGATACGCAGTATTTT. Translation gives CASSPYTATDTQYF.

The V call is TRBV5-1, the J call TRBJ2-5; tentatively, D is TRBD2 (5 bases). The CDR3 extends over 17 amino acids. Trimming left V 0 bases short and J 5 bases short, with 20 bases between. Per the germline V gene, CDR1 is SGHRS and CDR2 is YFSETQ. The CDR3 spells CASSLAGGSVRGETQYF. The CDR3 DNA follows: TGCGCCAGCAGCTTGGCCGGCGGTAGCGTTAGAGGGGAGACCCAGTACTTC.

The chain employs TRBV6-6 and TRBJ2-7; 9 bases fit TRBD1. The CDR3 has 16 amino acids. The V gene's germline CDR1 is MNHNY and CDR2 SVGAGI (reference sequence). The trim removed 6 bases at V and 3 bases at J, leaving 12 bases unmatched. This CDR3 is CASSPGTGILIYEQYF. The CDR3 DNA reads as TGTGCCAGCAGCCCCGGGACAGGGATTTTGATCTACGAGCAGTACTTC.

The chain recombines TRBV5-1 with TRBJ2-3; 10 bases fit TRBD1. Trimming at V came to 0 bases and at J to 5 bases, leaving 3 bases not matched to a gene. The CDR3 loop spans 15 amino acids. Germline values: CDR1 SGHRS, CDR2 YFSETQ. The CDR3 DNA is TGCGCCAGCAGCTTGGGACAGGGGGCGGGAGATACGCAGTATTTT. Its protein is CASSLGQGAGDTQYF.

The J gene is TRBJ2-2, the V gene TRBV12-5; tentatively, D is TRBD1 (5 bases). This CDR3 region has 16 residues. Per the germline V gene, CDR1 is LGHNT and CDR2 is FRNRAP. Trimming removed 0 bases from V and 4 bases from J, with 12 bases in between. The CDR3, as DNA: TGTGCTAGTGGTTTGGTACTTGGGGCCGGCACCGGGGAGCTGTTTTTT. This gives the protein CASGLVLGAGTGELFF.

The rearrangement joins TRBV6-5 to TRBJ2-7; 10 bases agree with TRBD2. Germline V gives CDR1 MNHEY, CDR2 SVGAGI. The CDR3 has 15 residues. The ends lost 2 bases at V and 5 bases at J; junction bases unmatched: 6. The CDR3 loop reads CASSYTSLAGNEQYF. CDR3 DNA: TGTGCCAGCAGTTACACGTCACTAGCGGGGAACGAGCAGTACTTC.

This chain links TRBV9 with TRBJ2-1; 13 bases are a match to TRBD2. CDR3 size: 19 residues. Germline V gives CDR1 SGDLS, CDR2 YYNGEE. V shed 0 bases, J shed 5 bases, and the junction held 11 bases outside the gene matches. The CDR3 region has the DNA TGTGCCAGCAGCGTAGGACTAGCGGGGGGTCGATCCCGAGACAATGAGCAGTTCTTC. Translating it yields CASSVGLAGGRSRDNEQFF.

The J gene is TRBJ2-3, the V gene TRBV5-1; 11 positions agree with TRBD2. Germline assignment: CDR1 SGHRS and CDR2 YFSETQ. Trimming removed 0 bases from V and 6 bases from J; junction bases left unmatched: 6. The CDR3 has 16 amino acids. The CDR3 reads CASSLGVAGGSDTQYF. The DNA for the CDR3 is TGCGCCAGCAGCTTGGGTGTAGCGGGGGGGTCGGATACGCAGTATTTT. Full variable domain (remainder filled in from reference TRBV5-1 and TRBJ2-3): KAGVTQTPRYLIKTRGQQVTLSCSPISGHRSVSWYQQTPGQGLQFLFEYFSETQRNKGNFPGRFSGRQFSNSRSEMNVSTLELGDSALYLCASSLGVAGGSDTQYFGPGTRLTVL.

The gene calls are TRBV7-9 and TRBJ1-5, with 9 bases matching TRBD1. The CDR3 spans 15 residues. Germline assignment: CDR1 SEHNR and CDR2 FQNEAQ (reference sequence). The ends lost 5 bases at V and 4 bases at J; junction bases unmatched: 6. In DNA, the CDR3 is TGTGCCAGCAGCCGCGGGACAGGGAGAAATCAGCCCCAGCATTTT. It is translated as CASSRGTGRNQPQHF.

This clone was seen just once. This chain connects TRBV6-5 to TRBJ1-1; D is perhaps TRBD1 (5 bases). This CDR3 is 13 amino acids long. V was clipped by 6 bases and J by 8 bases, with 16 bases between them. CDR1 is MNHEY, CDR2 SVGAGI, per germline. The CDR3: CASRRATAGEAFF. CDR3 nucleotide sequence: TGTGCCAGCAGAAGGGCGACGGCAGGGGAAGCTTTCTTT.

The chain couples TRBV11-2 to TRBJ2-1; 11 nucleotides line up with TRBD1. The CDR3 is 17 amino acids. V lost 3 bases and J lost 6; bases outside the gene matches: 10. Germline V CDR1 and CDR2: SGHAT, FQNNGV. The CDR3 here is CASSFRGGTGGRNEQFF. CDR3 in DNA: TGTGCCAGCAGCTTTAGAGGTGGGACAGGGGGTCGCAATGAGCAGTTCTTC.

This chain links TRBV28 with TRBJ2-3; TRBD1 matches 8 bases. The CDR3 consists of 15 residues. The V gene end was trimmed by 3 bases and the J gene end by 0 bases; junction bases not matched to a gene: 2. Germline lookup yields CDR1 MDHEN and CDR2 SYDVKM. CDR3 amino acids: CASSLTGASTDTQYF. The CDR3 DNA is TGTGCCAGCAGTTTGACAGGGGCTAGCACAGATACGCAGTATTTT.

The V gene is TRBV27, the J gene TRBJ1-6; D not resolved. This CDR3 has 13 residues. V lost 5 bases and J lost 10, with 12 bases in between. Germline loops: CDR1 MNHEY, CDR2 SMNVEV (reference sequence). The CDR3 sequence is CASSLDPGSPLHF. CDR3 bases: TGTGCCAGCAGTCTTGACCCGGGGTCACCCCTCCACTTT.

The chain combines TRBV6-5 with TRBJ2-7; 8 positions agree with TRBD1. V lost 10 bases to trimming and J lost 0 bases; unmatched junction nucleotides: 5. Germline V gene sequence: CDR1 MNHEY, CDR2 SVGAGI. This CDR3 contains 13 residues. The CDR3, as DNA: TGTGCCATCCGACAGGGGAGCTCCTACGAGCAGTACTTC. Protein sequence: CAIRQGSSYEQYF.

J is TRBJ2-5 and V is TRBV5-6; 7 bases are a match to TRBD1. The CDR3 loop spans 13 amino acids. The germline gives CDR1 SGHDT, CDR2 YYEEEE. V shed 2 bases and J 5 bases; nucleotides not matched to a gene: 3. CDR3 sequence reads: CASSFFRGETQYF. The DNA for the CDR3 is TGTGCCAGCAGCTTCTTCAGGGGGGAGACCCAGTACTTC.